Sequencing of this T cell receptor (beta chain) was carried out in a study of blood T cell repertoires in COVID-19. This CDR3 is built from 15 residues. V was cut by 5 bases and J by 4 bases, with 17 bases left in between. Germline loops: CDR1 SGHAT, CDR2 FQDESV (reference sequence). Here immunoSEQ multiplex PCR was the method, and the copy in TCRdb shows in-frame clones only, minus some. The sample contains some 220,000 clones, 80% to 95% of which appear only once. The sequenced material came from peripheral blood. The chain uses TRBV11-1 and TRBJ1-2, with D unresolved. This clonotype was obtained from a man aged 25-45 years with COVID-19, enrolled during active disease. The CDR3: CASSPGGFPGYGYTF. The CDR3 nucleotides are TGTGCCAGCAGCCCAGGAGGGTTTCCGGGCTATGGCTACACCTTC.